One and the same sample provided the 32 T cell receptor beta chains below, sequenced in a study of T cell clones after liver transplantation. Data came from immunoSEQ multiplex PCR; TCRdb stores just in-frame clones and leaves some out. Of about 7,400 clones in the sample, 80% were seen once. Source: CD8+ T cells from blood, taken before liver transplant. Every receptor here comes from a human donor who received a liver transplant.

This chain links TRBV5-4 with TRBJ2-1; 7 nucleotides match TRBD1. Germline V CDR1 and CDR2: SGHNT, YYREEE (reference sequence). Unmatched junction bases numbered 4, after V lost 2 bases and J lost 5 bases. The CDR3 spans 14 residues. DNA for the CDR3: TGTGCCAGCAGCTTCAGACAGGGCGACAATGAGCAGTTCTTC. Its translation is CASSFRQGDNEQFF.

V and J are TRBV6-5 and TRBJ2-1; D is perhaps TRBD2 (7 bases). With 6 bases removed from V and 7 bases from J, the gap between germline ends came to 16 bases. CDR3 length: 14 residues. Germline loops: CDR1 MNHEY, CDR2 SVGAGI. This CDR3 is CASSMSGGVNEQFF. For the CDR3, the DNA is TGTGCCAGCAGCATGTCGGGGGGCGTAAATGAGCAGTTCTTC.

The J gene is TRBJ2-7, the V gene TRBV6-1; no clear D. Germline CDR1 and CDR2: MNHNS and SASEGT. The V end lost 7 bases, the J end lost 7 bases, and 20 bases lay between the germline ends. This CDR3 has 14 residues. DNA for the CDR3: TGTGCCAGCACCGAAGGCGGTGGCTACTGGGAGCAGTACTTC. Protein sequence: CASTEGGGYWEQYF.

This chain joins TRBV7-6 and TRBJ1-1; TRBD1 is a possible D gene (6 bases). Trimming took 5 bases from V and 5 from J, leaving 15 bases between them. The V gene's germline CDR1 is SGHVS and CDR2 FNYEAQ. This CDR3 comprises 14 residues. CDR3 nucleotides: TGTGCCAGCAGCCCTGGAGGGGGGGTAACTGAAGCTTTCTTT. It encodes CASSPGGGVTEAFF. The complete variable domain, with remaining parts taken from reference TRBV7-6 and TRBJ1-1, reads GAGVSQSPRYKVTKRGQDVALRCDPISGHVSLYWYRQALGQGPEFLTYFNYEAQQDKSGLPNDRFSAERPEGSISTLTIQRTEQRDSAMYRCASSPGGGVTEAFFGQGTRLTVV.

The chain employs TRBV27 and TRBJ2-2, with 7 nucleotides matching TRBD2. The CDR3 totals 15 residues. V lost 6 bases to trimming and J lost 4 bases; unmatched junction nucleotides: 8. Germline loops: CDR1 MNHEY, CDR2 SMNVEV (reference sequence). CDR3 bases: TGTGCCAGCAGCCCCGGGGGGTGGGGCACCGGGGAGCTGTTTTTT. Its translation: CASSPGGWGTGELFF.

This rearrangement joins TRBV30 to TRBJ2-1; D ambiguous. The CDR3 is made up of 12 amino acids. Germline-derived CDR1 and CDR2 are GTSNPN and SVGIG (reference sequence). V lost 0 bases and J 9 bases, leaving 9 bases between the germline ends. The CDR3 DNA sequence: TGTGCCTGGAGTGTAGTCCTCGGTGAGCAGTTCTTC. It encodes CAWSVVLGEQFF.

This clone was detected a few times. The rearrangement uses TRBV5-4 and TRBJ1-6; 12 bases agree with TRBD1. CDR1 SGHNT and CDR2 YYREEE come from the germline V gene (reference sequence). V was clipped by 4 bases and J by 10 bases; unmatched bases: 6. The length of the CDR3 is 15 residues. The CDR3 coding sequence is TGTGCCAGCAGCACGGGACAGGGGGCTAGCTCACCCCTCCACTTT. It encodes CASSTGQGASSPLHF.

This chain connects TRBV2 to TRBJ2-1, with D tentatively TRBD2 (5 bases). This CDR3 spans 11 amino acids. The germline V gene has CDR1 SNHLY and CDR2 FYNNEI. V was cut by 9 bases and J by 6 bases, with 9 bases left in between. The CDR3 is CASRGPNEQFF. The CDR3 region has the DNA TGTGCCAGTCGAGGGCCCAATGAGCAGTTCTTC.

In DNA, the CDR3 is TGTGCCAGCACCGTCGAGGGGAACACTGAAGCTTTCTTT. This sequence encodes CASTVEGNTEAFF. The V gene is TRBV28, the J gene TRBJ1-1; D not resolved. The ends were cut back, 7 bases at V and 1 base at J, with 10 bases in the middle. Per the germline V gene, CDR1 is MDHEN and CDR2 is SYDVKM. The CDR3 totals 13 residues.

This chain joins TRBV5-5 and TRBJ1-2, with TRBD1 matching over 12 bases. There are 16 residues in the CDR3. J lost 7 bases, V lost 6 bases, and 13 bases had no gene match. The V gene's germline CDR1 is SGHKS and CDR2 YYEKEE (reference sequence). The CDR3 spells CASTPSGTGGAGGYTF. For the CDR3, the DNA is TGTGCCAGCACCCCCTCCGGGACAGGGGGCGCGGGTGGCTACACCTTC.

The CDR3 here is CASSPLHLEQFF. The CDR3 nucleotides read TGTGCCAGCAGCCCCTTACACCTTGAGCAGTTCTTC. V is TRBV13 and J is TRBJ2-1; no definite D call. Trimming stripped 5 bases from V and 9 bases from J, with 11 bases between. The CDR3 runs to 12 residues. CDR1 PRHDT and CDR2 FYEKMQ come from the germline V gene (reference sequence).

This clone is medium-sized (0.01 to 0.1%) in the sample. The gene calls are TRBV6-1 and TRBJ2-1, with TRBD2 identical over 9 bases. The CDR3 has 16 amino acids. Trimming removed 4 bases from V and 2 bases from J; junction bases left unmatched: 6. Germline V lookup: CDR1 MNHNS, CDR2 SASEGT. CDR3 sequence: CASSADSSGAYNEQFF. The CDR3 DNA is TGTGCCAGCAGTGCCGACTCTAGCGGGGCCTACAATGAGCAGTTCTTC.

The J gene is TRBJ1-2, the V gene TRBV6-5, with 7 bases lining up with TRBD1. Losses at the gene ends were 5 bases for V and 8 bases for J; bases not matched to a gene: 8. The CDR3 totals 13 residues. Germline CDR1 MNHEY, CDR2 SVGAGI. The CDR3, as DNA: TGTGCCAGCAGTCCAGGGACAGTAGAAGGCTACACCTTC. This codes for CASSPGTVEGYTF.

V gene TRBV11-2 combines with J gene TRBJ2-1; no clear D. V was clipped by 4 bases and J by 9 bases, with 7 bases between them. Germline lookup yields CDR1 SGHAT and CDR2 FQNNGV. The CDR3 has 11 residues. The CDR3 sequence is CASSSGLEQFF. The DNA for the CDR3 is TGTGCCAGCAGCTCCGGTCTTGAGCAGTTCTTC.

About this clone: Other DNA sequences in the same sample also yield this CDR3. The gene calls are TRBV28 and TRBJ2-2; 9 positions match TRBD1. V gave up 7 bases and J gave up 1 base; unmatched junction bases: 4. The germline gives CDR1 MDHEN, CDR2 SYDVKM. CDR3 length: 15 residues. This CDR3 is CASTRQGVNTGELFF. CDR3 nucleotides: TGTGCCAGCACCAGACAGGGGGTGAACACCGGGGAGCTGTTTTTT.

The chain recombines TRBV5-5 with TRBJ1-4; D is ambiguous. The CDR3 has 13 residues. Germline values: CDR1 SGHKS, CDR2 YYEKEE (reference sequence). The ends were cut back, 2 bases at V and 7 bases at J, with 9 bases in the middle. The CDR3 reads CASSFEGSEKLFF. As DNA, the CDR3 is TGTGCCAGCAGCTTTGAGGGAAGTGAAAAACTGTTTTTT.

The chain recombines TRBV29-1 with TRBJ1-1; 9 bases map to TRBD1. In germline, CDR1 is SQVTM, CDR2 ANQGSEA. There are 14 residues in the CDR3. J gave up 5 bases and V 4 bases, and 8 bases lay outside the gene matches. CDR3 bases: TGCAGCGTTGTTACGGGACAGGGTATTACTGAAGCTTTCTTT. Amino acids: CSVVTGQGITEAFF.

This chain connects TRBV7-9 to TRBJ1-6, with D unresolved. Trimming cost V 1 base and J 4 bases, with 5 bases left between them. Per the germline V gene, CDR1 is SEHNR and CDR2 is FQNEAQ (reference sequence). The length of the CDR3 is 14 residues. The CDR3 protein is CASSLEQYNSPLHF. The CDR3 bases are TGTGCCAGCAGCTTAGAACAGTATAATTCACCCCTCCACTTT.

J is TRBJ2-1 and V is TRBV2, with TRBD2 as a possible D gene (6 bases). Germline V gene lookup returns CDR1 SNHLY and CDR2 FYNNEI. Between the trimmed V and J ends, which lost 7 bases and 2 bases, there was a span of 15 bases. The CDR3 sequence is 15 residues long. The CDR3, as DNA: TGTGCCAGCACTGGAGCGGGCACCACCTACAATGAGCAGTTCTTC. Translated: CASTGAGTTYNEQFF.

The V call is TRBV19, the J call TRBJ2-1; D possibly corresponds to TRBD1 (6 bases). CDR1 is LNHDA and CDR2 is SQIVND in the germline V gene (reference sequence). Trimming shortened V by 7 bases and J by 4 bases, and 11 bases separated the two germline ends. The CDR3 is 13 residues long. This CDR3 reads CASNKQGYNEQFF. The CDR3 DNA reads TGTGCCAGTAATAAACAGGGTTACAATGAGCAGTTCTTC.

Sample share makes this clone medium-sized. The chain has TRBV11-2 and TRBJ2-7; D not certain. Germline CDR1 is SGHAT and CDR2 is FQNNGV. Trimming pared 0 bases from V and 4 bases from J, leaving 4 bases between. CDR3 size: 12 residues. The CDR3 region has the DNA TGTGCCAGCAGCTTAGAGCGTTACGAGCAGTACTTC. It specifies CASSLERYEQYF.

This clone is a singleton in its sample. V is TRBV27 and J is TRBJ1-5; tentative D call: TRBD1 (5 bases). Trimming left V 5 bases short and J 2 bases short, with 13 bases between. In germline, CDR1 is MNHEY, CDR2 SMNVEV (reference sequence). This CDR3 contains 15 residues. DNA of the CDR3: TGTGCCAGCAGTCGTGGGGGAGGTGGCAATCAGCCCCAGCATTTT. Translation: CASSRGGGGNQPQHF.

This rearrangement joins TRBV21-1 to TRBJ1-1; the tabulated D call, TRBD1, remains unverified against the DNA. TRBV21-1 corresponds to a pseudogene. The CDR3 sequence is 13 residues long. CDR3 residues: CASRQGGDTEAFF. The CDR3 nucleotides read TGTGCCAGCAGACAGGGTGGAGACACTGAAGCTTTCTTT.

This clone was observed a single time. The chain employs TRBV9 and TRBJ2-2, with D unclear. CDR1 is SGDLS, CDR2 YYNGEE, per germline. This CDR3 spans 14 amino acids. V was cut by 0 bases and J by 1 base, with 4 bases left in between. CDR3 amino acids: CASSVGQNTGELFF. The CDR3 DNA follows: TGTGCCAGCAGCGTAGGGCAGAACACCGGGGAGCTGTTTTTT.

This clone was observed once. This chain joins TRBV7-2 and TRBJ2-4; 8 positions match TRBD2. V lost 5 bases and J lost 8; bases outside the gene matches: 8. This CDR3 comprises 14 residues. Germline values: CDR1 SGHTA, CDR2 FQGNSA. The DNA for the CDR3 is TGTGCCAGCAGCGACTTCGGGGGGGCTGACATTCAGTACTTC. This gives the protein CASSDFGGADIQYF.

The chain combines TRBV15 with TRBJ1-5; D remains unclear. The germline V gene has CDR1 LNHNV and CDR2 YYDKDF (reference sequence). The CDR3 has 14 residues. Trimming shortened V by 1 base and J by 1 base, and 5 bases separated the two germline ends. CDR3 region: CATSRGESNQPQHF. The CDR3 DNA reads as TGTGCCACCAGCAGAGGAGAGAGCAATCAGCCCCAGCATTTT.

This clone was counted only a few times. J is TRBJ1-6 and V is TRBV5-4; D may be TRBD1 (5 bases). Germline CDR1 is SGHNT and CDR2 is YYREEE (reference sequence). The CDR3 loop spans 14 amino acids. V lost 0 bases and J lost 9, with 10 bases in between. The CDR3 reads CASSLGWGVSPLHF. The CDR3 nucleotides read TGTGCCAGCAGCTTGGGATGGGGCGTTTCACCCCTCCACTTT.

There are a few counts of this clone. The rearrangement links TRBV9 to TRBJ1-1; 11 nucleotides line up with TRBD1. Losses at the gene ends were 0 bases for V and 0 bases for J; bases not matched to a gene: 4. Per the germline V gene, CDR1 is SGDLS and CDR2 is YYNGEE. CDR3 length: 17 residues. This chain's CDR3 is CASSVGDRGGLNTEAFF. The CDR3 DNA reads TGTGCCAGCAGCGTAGGGGACAGGGGGGGGTTGAACACTGAAGCTTTCTTT.

Only a few counts were recorded for this clone. The chain links TRBV7-9 to TRBJ1-1; D is unresolved. Germline assignment: CDR1 SEHNR and CDR2 FQNEAQ (reference sequence). CDR3 length equals 15 residues. With 7 bases removed from V and 0 bases from J, the gap between germline ends came to 15 bases. This CDR3 reads CASIRTSDLNTEAFF. Here the CDR3 DNA reads TGTGCCAGCATCCGGACTTCAGACCTGAACACTGAAGCTTTCTTT.

This sequence joins TRBV20-1 and TRBJ2-4, with D perhaps matching TRBD2 (6 bases). Trimming took off 7 bases at V and 8 bases at J, with 12 bases between the two ends. Germline CDR1 reads DFQATT; CDR2 reads SNEGSKA (reference sequence). CDR3 length: 11 residues. CDR3: CSVVWGDIQYF. The CDR3 bases are TGCAGTGTGGTTTGGGGGGACATTCAGTACTTC.

The chain links TRBV14 to TRBJ1-2; possible D gene TRBD1, 6 bases. Germline V gene data show CDR1 as SGHDN and CDR2 as FVKESK. The germline V and J ends were trimmed by 0 bases and 8 bases, with 16 bases remaining between them. The CDR3 has 15 residues. The CDR3 coding sequence is TGTGCCAGCAGCCAAGATCAGATCGGGGGGCTAGGCTACACCTTC. This encodes CASSQDQIGGLGYTF.

The rearrangement links TRBV7-6 to TRBJ2-7; 12 positions agree with TRBD2. V was pared by 4 bases and J by 6 bases, with 13 bases of the junction left unmatched. Germline V gene data show CDR1 as SGHVS and CDR2 as FNYEAQ. The CDR3 has 17 amino acids. The CDR3, as DNA: TGTGCCAGCAGCTGGGGGGGTACTAGCGGGGGGCCTAGCGAGCAGTACTTC. It encodes CASSWGGTSGGPSEQYF.